These 18 T cell receptor beta chains were all obtained from the same sample, sequenced in a study of T cell repertoires in cytomegalovirus infection. These receptors have no identified antigens. TCRdb analysed the reads with MiXCR anew, one entry per CDR3 protein. The sample records some 700,000 distinct CDR3 sequences, around 32% being singletons. Sequences were derived from cultured PBMCs, sampled from culture after CMV antigen stimulation. These receptors all come from a human donor in good health (CMV status not recorded). Some clones in this sample may be carry-over from other donors' samples.

J is TRBJ2-1 and V is TRBV14, with no clear D. Germline V CDR1 and CDR2: SGHDN, FVKESK. The CDR3 length is 11 residues. With 10 bases removed from V and 9 bases from J, the gap between germline ends came to 13 bases. CDR3 coding DNA: TGTGCCACCAGACCCGTCGCTGAGCAGTTCTTC. Protein: CATRPVAEQFF.

The sample holds a few counts of this clonotype. The chain recombines TRBV7-6 with TRBJ2-7; 7 bases match TRBD2. Unmatched junction bases numbered 10, after V lost 2 bases and J lost 6 bases. The CDR3 covers 15 residues. Germline V gives CDR1 SGHVS, CDR2 FNYEAQ. DNA for the CDR3: TGTGCCAGCAGCTTACGACCGGGGGGTTCCCCCGAGCAGTACTTC. Translation gives CASSLRPGGSPEQYF.

V gene TRBV5-4 combines with J gene TRBJ2-7, with 7 bases matching TRBD2. This CDR3 region has 15 residues. V was clipped by 3 bases and J by 2 bases; unmatched bases: 8. Germline loops: CDR1 SGHNT, CDR2 YYREEE (reference sequence). CDR3 amino acids: CASSWGTTATYEQYF. The CDR3 nucleotides read TGTGCCAGCAGCTGGGGGACTACGGCAACCTACGAGCAGTACTTC.

V and J are TRBV7-2 and TRBJ2-7; D possibly corresponds to TRBD2 (6 bases). CDR3 length equals 14 residues. Per germline, CDR1 SGHTA and CDR2 FQGNSA. Between the trimmed V and J ends, which lost 5 bases and 2 bases, there was a span of 13 bases. The CDR3 loop reads CASSLRGITYEQYF. The CDR3 DNA is TGTGCCAGCAGCCTCCGGGGGATCACCTACGAGCAGTACTTC.

The gene calls are TRBV5-1 and TRBJ2-5; D perhaps matches TRBD2 (5 bases). This CDR3 spans 17 amino acids. Germline V CDR1 and CDR2: SGHRS, YFSETQ. With 2 bases removed from V and 5 bases from J, the gap between germline ends came to 22 bases. The CDR3 sequence is CASSLRGNSLGVETQYF. In nucleotides, the CDR3 is TGCGCCAGCAGCTTAAGAGGGAACAGTCTGGGCGTTGAGACCCAGTACTTC. The complete variable domain, with remaining parts taken from reference TRBV5-1 and TRBJ2-5, reads KAGVTQTPRYLIKTRGQQVTLSCSPISGHRSVSWYQQTPGQGLQFLFEYFSETQRNKGNFPGRFSGRQFSNSRSEMNVSTLELGDSALYLCASSLRGNSLGVETQYFGPGTRLLVL.

This clonotype turned up a few times. The genes are TRBV5-6 and TRBJ2-1, with no clear D. The germline V and J ends were trimmed by 4 bases and 8 bases, with 16 bases remaining between them. Per the germline V gene, CDR1 is SGHDT and CDR2 is YYEEEE. CDR3 length: 14 amino acids. The CDR3 here is CASSVGPIGDEQFF. CDR3 sequence (DNA): TGTGCCAGCAGCGTGGGCCCAATTGGGGATGAGCAGTTCTTC. Looking up the rest from reference TRBV5-6 and TRBJ2-1 gives the full variable domain: DAGVTQSPTHLIKTRGQQVTLRCSPKSGHDTVSWYQQALGQGPQFIFQYYEEEERQRGNFPDRFSGHQFPNYSSELNVNALLLGDSALYLCASSVGPIGDEQFFGPGTRLTVL.

This clonotype has a handful of counts. This chain joins TRBV6-1 and TRBJ2-3; 7 nucleotides agree with TRBD2. CDR3 length: 16 residues. The V and J ends lost 7 bases and 1 base, in that order; junction bases with no gene match: 11. Germline V gene data show CDR1 as MNHNS and CDR2 as SASEGT. The CDR3 here is CASKPSPAGRTDTQYF. The CDR3 DNA follows: TGTGCCAGCAAACCCAGCCCAGCGGGGCGCACAGATACGCAGTATTTT.

This clonotype was seen more than once but under ten times. In nucleotides, the CDR3 is TGTGCCAGCAGTTACATACTCCGGGGGCCCGGGGAGCAGTACTTC. Protein sequence: CASSYILRGPGEQYF. The rearrangement uses TRBV6-1 and TRBJ2-7; D may be TRBD1 or TRBD2 (6 bases each). V lost 5 bases to trimming and J lost 7 bases, with 21 bases between them. This CDR3 region has 15 residues. Germline assignment: CDR1 MNHNS and CDR2 SASEGT.

This chain links TRBV7-8 with TRBJ1-4, with 7 bases identical to TRBD1. Germline values: CDR1 SGHVS, CDR2 FQNEAQ. CDR3 length equals 14 residues. With V trimmed by 6 bases and J by 7 bases, 8 bases remained unmatched. The CDR3 loop is CASSPRDSPEKLFF. Written as DNA, the CDR3 is TGTGCCAGCAGTCCCCGGGACAGCCCTGAAAAACTGTTTTTT.

At least ten counts were recorded for this clonotype. The chain uses TRBV6-1 and TRBJ1-5; the D gene is possibly TRBD1 (5 bases). V shed 8 bases and J shed 3 bases, with 17 bases lying between them. Germline V lookup: CDR1 MNHNS, CDR2 SASEGT. The CDR3 extends over 15 amino acids. The CDR3 here is CASSLLDRFNQPQHF. The DNA for the CDR3 is TGTGCCAGCTCCCTCCTCGACAGATTCAATCAGCCCCAGCATTTT.

This clonotype was seen more than once but under ten times. The gene calls are TRBV11-3 and TRBJ2-1; D is possibly TRBD2 (7 bases). Germline V gene data show CDR1 as SGHNT and CDR2 as YENEEA. The CDR3 extends over 15 amino acids. Deletions cut 2 bases from V and 2 bases from J, with 10 bases between. The CDR3 region has the DNA TGTGCCAGCAGCTTAAAGGGGGGGACCTACAATGAGCAGTTCTTC. Translated, it gives CASSLKGGTYNEQFF.

The sample holds a few counts of this clonotype. CDR3 DNA: TGCAGTGCTAGCCCTACCGTCGGACAGGGGGCGAGAGGAAACACCATATATTTT. Translation gives CSASPTVGQGARGNTIYF. J is TRBJ1-3 and V is TRBV20-1; 11 bases agree with TRBD1. The CDR3 contains 18 residues. From germline, CDR1 is DFQATT and CDR2 SNEGSKA (reference sequence). Trimming took 3 bases from V and 4 from J; bases not matched to a gene: 14.

This clonotype was recorded many times. The chain has TRBV7-2 and TRBJ2-2; 12 bases are a match to TRBD2. Germline lookup yields CDR1 SGHTA and CDR2 FQGNSA. The CDR3 contains 17 residues. Losses at the gene ends were 4 bases for V and 4 bases for J; bases not matched to a gene: 7. This CDR3 is CASSSALAGGFTGELFF. The DNA for the CDR3 is TGTGCCAGCAGCTCAGCCCTAGCGGGAGGGTTCACCGGGGAGCTGTTTTTT.

V and J are TRBV27 and TRBJ2-2; D is unclear. Trimming pared 7 bases from V and 6 bases from J, leaving 12 bases between. CDR1 is MNHEY, CDR2 SMNVEV, per germline (reference sequence). The CDR3 spans 13 residues. The CDR3 DNA is TGTGCCAGCAACGCCCAACCGGCCGGGGAGCTGTTTTTT. Translation gives CASNAQPAGELFF.

This sequence joins TRBV5-4 and TRBJ1-2; D is possibly TRBD1 (5 bases). V lost 2 bases, J lost 6 bases, and 11 bases lay in between. The CDR3 length is 13 residues. The V gene's germline CDR1 is SGHNT and CDR2 YYREEE (reference sequence). CDR3 coding DNA: TGTGCCAGCAGCTTCGGGGGATATGATGGCTACACCTTC. Translation: CASSFGGYDGYTF. The whole variable domain, remainder taken from reference TRBV5-4 and TRBJ1-2, is ETGVTQSPTHLIKTRGQQVTLRCSSQSGHNTVSWYQQALGQGPQFIFQYYREEENGRGNFPPRFSGLQFPNYSSELNVNALELDDSALYLCASSFGGYDGYTFGSGTRLTVV.

This clonotype has a handful of counts. The J gene is TRBJ2-7, the V gene TRBV7-6; D call uncertain. Germline CDR1 reads SGHVS; CDR2 reads FNYEAQ. The CDR3 sequence is 11 residues long. V gave up 1 base and J gave up 5 bases, with 3 bases separating them. This CDR3 is CASSLENEQYF. As DNA, the CDR3 is TGTGCCAGCAGCTTAGAAAACGAGCAGTACTTC.

This clonotype was found a few times. The chain has TRBV12-3 or TRBV12-4 and TRBJ1-4, with TRBD1 identical over 8 bases. J gave up 8 bases and V 3 bases, and 5 bases lay outside the gene matches. CDR3 length: 14 amino acids. Written as DNA, the CDR3 is TGTGCCAGCAGTTTGCAGGGGGCTTGGGAAAAACTGTTTTTT. Translated: CASSLQGAWEKLFF.

This clonotype was seen a few times. The rearrangement links TRBV6-6 to TRBJ1-5, with a possible D match to TRBD1 (5 bases). V lost 0 bases to trimming and J lost 9 bases, with 18 bases between them. CDR1 is MNHNY, CDR2 SVGAGI, per germline (reference sequence). This CDR3 has 16 amino acids. The CDR3 reads CASSYSHGTVLGPQHF. The DNA of the CDR3 is TGTGCCAGCAGTTACTCCCACGGGACGGTCTTGGGGCCCCAGCATTTT.